This record concerns one T cell receptor (beta chain) sequence. Trimming left V 1 base short and J 2 bases short, with 8 bases between. The CDR3 has 14 amino acids. Germline assignment: CDR1 SEHNR and CDR2 FQNEAQ (reference sequence). The table came from immunoSEQ multiplex PCR; TCRdb's copy has only in-frame clones and leaves some out. The sample includes 95,000 to 100,000 clones, roughly 90% seen only once; the top ten take less than 8.5%. This record belongs to a study of control samples from healthy donors and cancer patients. The chain has TRBV7-9 and TRBJ2-5; D may be TRBD1 or TRBD2 (6 bases each). The source of this sequence is a man under 40 in good health. Sequenced input: blood. CDR3 nucleotides: TGTGCCAGCAGCTTAGGGAGGGGGCAAGAGACCCAGTACTTC. It codes for CASSLGRGQETQYF.